These 16 T cell receptor beta chains came from one sample sequenced in a study of cytomegalovirus exposure and HLA in healthy donors. Primers: 60 Vbeta forward and 13 Jbeta reverse. Clones were read by immunoSEQ multiplex PCR, and TCRdb kept only the in-frame ones, dropping some. The table shows some 100,000 clones, with around 77% occurring only once. What was sequenced was PBMCs. The receptors shown here come from a man in his fifties or sixties in good health and CMV-seropositive.

The sample holds one count of this clone. The chain recombines TRBV6-5 with TRBJ2-7; 9 bases map to TRBD1. The CDR3 consists of 13 residues. The V gene end was trimmed by 10 bases and the J gene end by 5 bases; junction bases not matched to a gene: 9. Germline V lookup: CDR1 MNHEY, CDR2 SVGAGI. CDR3 loop: CATRKDRGHEQYF. DNA for the CDR3: TGTGCCACCCGCAAGGACAGGGGACACGAGCAGTACTTC.

Written as DNA, the CDR3 is TGTGCCAGCAGTTTAAAGCCAGGGGCCGAATACGAGCAGTACTTC. Protein sequence: CASSLKPGAEYEQYF. The chain carries TRBV27 and TRBJ2-7; a weak D match, TRBD1 (6 bases). The V gene lost 2 bases and the J gene lost 4 bases, with 15 bases spanning the gap. The CDR3 covers 15 residues. The germline V gene has CDR1 MNHEY and CDR2 SMNVEV (reference sequence).

The J gene is TRBJ2-7, the V gene TRBV5-1, with D hard to call. The CDR3 sequence is 12 residues long. The germline V gene encodes CDR1 SGHRS and CDR2 YFSETQ. Trimming cost V 0 bases and J 5 bases, with 6 bases left between them. This chain's CDR3 is CASSLVQNEQYF. The CDR3 DNA sequence: TGCGCCAGCAGCTTGGTCCAGAACGAGCAGTACTTC.

This chain links TRBV7-9 with TRBJ2-3; TRBD2 matches at 8 bases. The CDR3 totals 16 residues. Germline CDR1 and CDR2: SEHNR and FQNEAQ (reference sequence). V was pared by 5 bases and J by 5 bases, with 12 bases of the junction left unmatched. The chain's CDR3 is CASSPPGGAYKDTQYF. CDR3 nucleotide sequence: TGTGCCAGCAGCCCCCCCGGGGGGGCGTATAAAGATACGCAGTATTTT. The entire variable domain, with the rest obtained from reference TRBV7-9 and TRBJ2-3, is as follows: DTGVSQNPRHKITKRGQNVTFRCDPISEHNRLYWYRQTLGQGPEFLTYFQNEAQLEKSRLLSDRFSAERPKGSFSTLEIQRTEQGDSAMYLCASSPPGGAYKDTQYFGPGTRLTVL.

The chain has TRBV2 and TRBJ1-1; perhaps TRBD1 as D (5 bases). This CDR3 contains 14 residues. CDR1 is SNHLY, CDR2 FYNNEI, per germline. The germline V and J ends were trimmed by 6 bases and 1 base, with 12 bases remaining between them. CDR3 residues: CASRRQYSNTEAFF. For the CDR3, the DNA is TGTGCCAGCAGACGACAGTACTCGAACACTGAAGCTTTCTTT.

The chain has TRBV19 and TRBJ1-5, with no clear D. The V and J ends lost 7 bases and 5 bases respectively, with 12 bases between them. The CDR3 has 13 amino acids. CDR1 LNHDA and CDR2 SQIVND come from the germline V gene (reference sequence). The CDR3: CASNHEFYQPQHF. DNA of the CDR3: TGTGCCAGTAATCACGAGTTTTATCAGCCCCAGCATTTT.

V and J are TRBV4-1 and TRBJ2-2; D is undetermined. The CDR3 is made up of 12 amino acids. With 3 bases removed from V and 4 bases from J, the gap between germline ends came to 3 bases. The germline V gene encodes CDR1 MGHRA and CDR2 YSYEKL. The CDR3 loop is CASSHFTGELFF. The CDR3 coding sequence is TGCGCCAGCAGCCACTTCACCGGGGAGCTGTTTTTT.

J is TRBJ2-6 and V is TRBV18, with D possibly being TRBD1 (5 bases). The V end was cut by 3 bases, the J end by 3 bases, with 18 bases between. Germline V CDR1 and CDR2: KGHSH, LQKENI. The CDR3 spans 18 residues. This CDR3 reads CASSPQTQGVDGANVLTF. CDR3 DNA: TGTGCCAGCTCACCCCAGACCCAGGGCGTAGATGGGGCCAACGTCCTGACTTTC.

The chain employs TRBV6-4 and TRBJ2-2, with TRBD1 identical over 7 bases. The V and J ends lost 9 bases and 5 bases, in that order; junction bases with no gene match: 12. This CDR3 is 15 amino acids long. Looked up from germline, CDR1 is MRHNA and CDR2 is SNTAGT. In nucleotides, the CDR3 is TGTGCCAGAACCGACAGGGTGTTGTCGACCGGGGAGCTGTTTTTT. Amino acid sequence: CARTDRVLSTGELFF.

The J gene is TRBJ1-1, the V gene TRBV28; TRBD1 agrees at 10 bases. The CDR3 covers 14 residues. The germline V gene has CDR1 MDHEN and CDR2 SYDVKM. Unmatched junction bases numbered 3, after V lost 3 bases and J lost 5 bases. The CDR3 region has the DNA TGTGCCAGCAGTTTGACAGGGGGCGAGACTGAAGCTTTCTTT. It specifies CASSLTGGETEAFF. Full variable domain (missing parts from reference TRBV28 and TRBJ1-1): DVKVTQSSRYLVKRTGEKVFLECVQDMDHENMFWYRQDPGLGLRLIYFSYDVKMKEKGDIPEGYSVSREKKERFSLILESASTNQTSMYLCASSLTGGETEAFFGQGTRLTVV.

V and J are TRBV7-2 and TRBJ2-7; 10 positions match TRBD2. The trim removed 5 bases at V and 5 bases at J, leaving 9 bases unmatched. The V gene's germline CDR1 is SGHTA and CDR2 FQGNSA. This CDR3 is built from 15 residues. The CDR3 loop is CASSGSGLAGDEQYF. The CDR3 DNA follows: TGTGCCAGCAGCGGTAGTGGTCTAGCGGGGGACGAGCAGTACTTC.

The chain joins TRBV4-1 to TRBJ1-2, with 9 bases lining up with TRBD1. Losses at the gene ends were 0 bases for V and 4 bases for J; bases not matched to a gene: 6. The CDR3 sequence is 16 residues long. Germline CDR1 reads MGHRA; CDR2 reads YSYEKL. CDR3: CASSQDRDRETYGYTF. CDR3 nucleotide sequence: TGCGCCAGCAGCCAAGACCGGGACAGGGAAACCTATGGCTACACCTTC.

Concerning this clone: Relative to the germline gene, one junction end is altered; a read error may explain this. This chain links TRBV18 with TRBJ1-1; D possibly corresponds to TRBD1 (5 bases). Germline V gives CDR1 KGHSH, CDR2 LQKENI. The CDR3 covers 12 residues. The CDR3 sequence: CASSPLGAEAFF. The DNA for the CDR3 is TGTGCCAGCTCACCACTAGGGGCTGAGGCTTTCTTT.

There are a few counts of this clone. V is TRBV18 and J is TRBJ2-5; no reliable D call. Germline V gene lookup returns CDR1 KGHSH and CDR2 LQKENI. Trimming shortened V by 3 bases and J by 4 bases, and 3 bases separated the two germline ends. The CDR3 covers 11 residues. CDR3 sequence: CASSPAETQYF. The CDR3 DNA reads as TGTGCCAGCTCACCGGCAGAGACCCAGTACTTC.

This chain connects TRBV2 to TRBJ1-1; TRBD1 matches 8 bases. The CDR3 covers 13 residues. Germline V gene data show CDR1 as SNHLY and CDR2 as FYNNEI. After removal of 6 bases from V and 0 bases from J, the junction contained 0 bases not matched to a gene. Written as DNA, the CDR3 is TGTGCCAGCAGGGGACAGGTGAACACTGAAGCTTTCTTT. Residues: CASRGQVNTEAFF.

In its sample, this clone was seen once. The V call is TRBV19, the J call TRBJ2-3; 12 bases match TRBD1. The CDR3 loop spans 16 amino acids. Germline V CDR1 and CDR2: LNHDA, SQIVND (reference sequence). V shed 5 bases and J 6 bases; nucleotides not matched to a gene: 9. The CDR3 loop reads CASSFTGTGGLDTQYF. CDR3 DNA: TGTGCCAGTAGTTTTACCGGGACAGGGGGCTTGGATACGCAGTATTTT.